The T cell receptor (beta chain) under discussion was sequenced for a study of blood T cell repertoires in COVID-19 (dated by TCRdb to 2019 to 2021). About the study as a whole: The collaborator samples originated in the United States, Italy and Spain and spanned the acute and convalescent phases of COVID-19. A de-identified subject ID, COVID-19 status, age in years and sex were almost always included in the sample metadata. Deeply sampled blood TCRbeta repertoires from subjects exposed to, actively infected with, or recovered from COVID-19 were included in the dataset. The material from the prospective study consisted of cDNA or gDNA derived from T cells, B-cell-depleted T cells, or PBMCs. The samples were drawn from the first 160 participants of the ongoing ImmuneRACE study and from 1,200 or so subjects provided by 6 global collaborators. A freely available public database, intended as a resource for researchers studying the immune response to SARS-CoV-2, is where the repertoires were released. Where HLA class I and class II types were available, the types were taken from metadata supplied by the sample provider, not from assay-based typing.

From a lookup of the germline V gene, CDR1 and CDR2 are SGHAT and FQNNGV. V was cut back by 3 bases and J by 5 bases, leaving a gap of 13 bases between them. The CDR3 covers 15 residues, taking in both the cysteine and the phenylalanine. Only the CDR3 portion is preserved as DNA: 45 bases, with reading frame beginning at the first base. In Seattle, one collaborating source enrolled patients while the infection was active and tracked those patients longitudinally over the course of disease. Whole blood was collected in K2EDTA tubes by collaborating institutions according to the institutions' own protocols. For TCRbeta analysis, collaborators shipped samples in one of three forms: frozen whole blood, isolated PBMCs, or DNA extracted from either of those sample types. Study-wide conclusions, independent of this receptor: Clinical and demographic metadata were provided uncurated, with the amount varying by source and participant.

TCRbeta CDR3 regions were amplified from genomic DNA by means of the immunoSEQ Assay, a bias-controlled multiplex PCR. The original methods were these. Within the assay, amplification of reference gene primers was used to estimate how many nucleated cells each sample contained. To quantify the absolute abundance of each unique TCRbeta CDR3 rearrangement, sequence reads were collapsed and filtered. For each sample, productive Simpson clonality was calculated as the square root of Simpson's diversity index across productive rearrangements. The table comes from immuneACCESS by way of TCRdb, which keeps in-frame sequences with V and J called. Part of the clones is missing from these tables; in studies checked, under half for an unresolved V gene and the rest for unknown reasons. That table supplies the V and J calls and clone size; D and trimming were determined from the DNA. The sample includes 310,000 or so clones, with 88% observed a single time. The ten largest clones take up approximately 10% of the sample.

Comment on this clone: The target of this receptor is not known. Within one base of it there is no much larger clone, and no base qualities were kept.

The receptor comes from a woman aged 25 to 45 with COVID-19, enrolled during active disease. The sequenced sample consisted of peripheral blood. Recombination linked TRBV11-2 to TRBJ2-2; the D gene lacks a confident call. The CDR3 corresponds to CASSFLPPRTGELFF. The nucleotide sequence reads TGTGCCAGCAGCTTCCTCCCCCCTCGGACCGGGGAGCTGTTTTTT.